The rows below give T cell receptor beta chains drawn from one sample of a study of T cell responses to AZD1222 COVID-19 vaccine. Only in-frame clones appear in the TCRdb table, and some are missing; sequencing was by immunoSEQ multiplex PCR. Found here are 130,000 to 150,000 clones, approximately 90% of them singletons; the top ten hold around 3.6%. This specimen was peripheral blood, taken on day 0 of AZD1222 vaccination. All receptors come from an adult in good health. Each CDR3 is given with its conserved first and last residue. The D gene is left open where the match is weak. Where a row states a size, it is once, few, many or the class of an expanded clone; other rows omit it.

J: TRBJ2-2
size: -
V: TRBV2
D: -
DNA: TGTGCCAGCACTGCTAGCAGGAGCGGGGAGCTGTTTTTT
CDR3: CASTASRSGELFF

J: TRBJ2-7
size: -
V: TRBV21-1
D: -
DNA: TGTGCCAGCAGCATCCCGGGACTGGCCCCGCGCTCATCCTACGAGCAGTACTTC
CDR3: CASSIPGLAPRSSYEQYF

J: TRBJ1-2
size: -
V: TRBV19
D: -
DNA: TGTGCCAGTAGTACCACTAATCAGATCATGTGGGGCTACACCTTC
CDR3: CASSTTNQIMWGYTF

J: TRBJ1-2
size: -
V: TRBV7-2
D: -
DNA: TGTGCCAGCAGCTTGAGAGGCGGGCCGGGCTACACCTTC
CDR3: CASSLRGGPGYTF

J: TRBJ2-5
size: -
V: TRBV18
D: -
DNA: TGTGCCAGCTCTCGGCCCGAGGAGACCCAGTACTTC
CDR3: CASSRPEETQYF

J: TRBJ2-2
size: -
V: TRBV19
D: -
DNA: TGTGCCAGTAGTTTCGGGGGCTATACCGGGGAGCTGTTTTTT
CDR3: CASSFGGYTGELFF

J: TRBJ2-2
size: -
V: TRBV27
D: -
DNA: TGTGCCAGCAGTTTAATCGTGGGGGTCGGGGAGCTGTTTTTT
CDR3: CASSLIVGVGELFF

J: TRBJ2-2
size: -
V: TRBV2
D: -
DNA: TGTGCCAGCAGTGAAGAGGGGGTTCGAAACACCGGGGAGCTGTTTTTT
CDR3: CASSEEGVRNTGELFF

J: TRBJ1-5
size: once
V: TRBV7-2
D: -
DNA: TGTGCCAGCAGTTCAGCTAATAGCAATCAGCCCCAGCATTTT
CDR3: CASSSANSNQPQHF

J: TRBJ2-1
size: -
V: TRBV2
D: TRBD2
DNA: TGTGCCAGCAATCGGGGGGGCCCATTGGATGAGCAGTTCTTC
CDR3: CASNRGGPLDEQFF

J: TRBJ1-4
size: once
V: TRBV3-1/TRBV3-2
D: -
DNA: TGTGCCAGCAGCCAACGGCCACATAATGAAAAACTGTTTTTT
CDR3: CASSQRPHNEKLFF

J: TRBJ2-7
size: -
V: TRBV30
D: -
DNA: TGTGCCTGGAGTGTAGACGGCTACGAGCAGTACTTC
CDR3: CAWSVDGYEQYF

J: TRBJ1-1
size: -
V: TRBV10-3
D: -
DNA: TGTGCCATCAGTGAGAGGTTAGAGAACACTGAAGCTTTCTTT
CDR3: CAISERLENTEAFF

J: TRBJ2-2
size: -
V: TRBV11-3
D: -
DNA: TGTGCCAGCAGCTTAGGGTCGGTGAACACCGGGGAGCTGTTTTTT
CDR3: CASSLGSVNTGELFF

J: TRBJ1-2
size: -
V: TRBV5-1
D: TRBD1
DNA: TGCGCCAGCAGGCCTGACAGGGGCTGGTATGGCTACACCTTC
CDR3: CASRPDRGWYGYTF

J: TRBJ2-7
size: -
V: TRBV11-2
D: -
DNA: TGTGCCAGCAGCTTAGCACAGGGAAACGAGCAGTACTTC
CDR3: CASSLAQGNEQYF

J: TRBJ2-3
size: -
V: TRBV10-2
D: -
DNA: TGCGCCAGCAGTGAGGGTTCCGGTCAGTATTTT
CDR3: CASSEGSGQYF

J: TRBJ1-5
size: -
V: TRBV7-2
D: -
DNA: TGTGCCAGCAGCTTGATCACGGGGGCCCAGCATTTT
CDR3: CASSLITGAQHF

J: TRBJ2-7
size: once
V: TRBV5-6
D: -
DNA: TGTGCCAGCAGCTCCAGCTCCTACGAGCAGTACTTC
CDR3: CASSSSSYEQYF

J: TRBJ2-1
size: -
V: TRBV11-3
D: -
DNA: TGTGCCAGCGCCACATTAGGGGAGCAGTTCTTC
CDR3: CASATLGEQFF

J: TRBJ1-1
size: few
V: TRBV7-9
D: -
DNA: TGTGCCAGCAGCCGCGGGAGGGGAGGCGGTACTGAAGCTTTCTTT
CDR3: CASSRGRGGGTEAFF

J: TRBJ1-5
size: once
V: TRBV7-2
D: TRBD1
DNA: TGTGCCAGCAGCTTAGAGGCAGGGGGGCGGCCCCAGCATTTT
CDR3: CASSLEAGGRPQHF

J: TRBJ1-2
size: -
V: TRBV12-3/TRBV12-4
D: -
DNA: TGTGCCAGCAGTTTAGTGGGTGGCTACACCTTC
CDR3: CASSLVGGYTF

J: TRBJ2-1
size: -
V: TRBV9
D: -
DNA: TGTGCCAGCAGCGTCGCCCCTCCGAATGTACCGTTCTTC
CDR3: CASSVAPPNVPFF